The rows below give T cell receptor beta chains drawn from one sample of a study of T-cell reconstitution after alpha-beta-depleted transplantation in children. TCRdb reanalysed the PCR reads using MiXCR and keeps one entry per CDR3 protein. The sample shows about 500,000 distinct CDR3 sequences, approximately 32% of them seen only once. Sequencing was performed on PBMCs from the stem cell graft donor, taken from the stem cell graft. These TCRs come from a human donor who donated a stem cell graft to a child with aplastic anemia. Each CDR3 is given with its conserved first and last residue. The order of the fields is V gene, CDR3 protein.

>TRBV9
CASSQAPSGANVLTF
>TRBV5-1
CASSLLNTAPEAFF
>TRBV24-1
CATSVPTDGVTGELFF
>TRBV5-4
CASSLPGSMNTEAFF
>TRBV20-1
CSARAVNTEAFF
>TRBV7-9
CASSSPTGLETQYF
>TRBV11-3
CASSLIGGRVRGELFF
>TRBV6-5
CASRLSDRPNTEAFF
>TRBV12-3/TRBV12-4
CASSGGGLANTEAFF
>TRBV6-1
CASSIPKSGVVSYNEQFF
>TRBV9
CASSPPRGDGSSGNTIYF
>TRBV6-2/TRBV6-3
CASSYGRGTGELFF
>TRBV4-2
CASSQVEGGKDTQYF
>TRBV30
CAWRWEVATEAFF
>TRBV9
CASSINMGTGDYYEQYF
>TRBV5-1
CASSSTSAKTEAFF
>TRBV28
CASSLGTLRTQYF
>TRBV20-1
CSAREPGGPYNEQFF
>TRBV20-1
CSAEGTPYNEQFF
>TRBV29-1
CSVEDYGQALGYTF
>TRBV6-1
CASSTWPLQGGGVTDTQYF
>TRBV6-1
CASSESLGVSNQPQHF
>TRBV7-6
CASIPSGGVRDTQYF
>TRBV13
CASSHPTPGLRLGTTYTGELFF
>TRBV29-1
CSGQGDAYEHYF
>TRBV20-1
CSARDPIGLKSSGEKLFF
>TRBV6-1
CASRRPGDSENTEAFF
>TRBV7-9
CASSLWTRTEQFF
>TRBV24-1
CATSDPLGTSGRSAGELFF
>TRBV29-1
CSVGRGLAGEQYF
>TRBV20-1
CSAREDTEAFF
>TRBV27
CASSLYPGQYEAFF
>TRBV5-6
CASSLGVASGLPYEQYF
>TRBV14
CASSQLIPNRLLGNEQFF
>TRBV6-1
CASTLAGGADTQYF
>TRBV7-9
CASSTVPGQGEAFF
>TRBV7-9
CASSIGLAGVDTQYF